This T cell receptor (beta chain) was captured in a study of control samples from healthy donors and cancer patients. Germline V gives CDR1 LGHNA, CDR2 YSLEER. The CDR3 is made up of 18 amino acids. With V trimmed by 0 bases and J by 6 bases, 14 bases remained unmatched. Measured with immunoSEQ multiplex PCR; TCRdb has only the in-frame clones, and not every one. The sample lists about 110,000 clones, 80% to 90% seen once, with approximately 15% in the top ten. This clone was seen only once. The specimen sequenced was blood. V gene TRBV4-3 combines with J gene TRBJ2-1, with 7 bases that match TRBD2. The TCR sequence derives from a woman aged 45 to 65 in good health. The CDR3 spells CASSQDKRGWGVGNEQFF. CDR3 in DNA: TGCGCCAGCAGCCAAGATAAGCGGGGATGGGGGGTTGGCAATGAGCAGTTCTTC.